A single sample is the source of the 32 T cell receptor beta chains below, sequenced in a study of technical replicates of blood from four donors. Profiling relied on immunoSEQ multiplex PCR, and the TCRdb table lists in-frame clones only, not all of them. The table has approximately 82,000 clones, around 94% seen once. The sample comprised T cells isolated from PBMCs. The receptors were gathered from a human donor in good health.

The chain couples TRBV21-1 to TRBJ2-6; the table assigns TRBD1, which was not confirmed against the DNA. TRBV21-1 is reported as a pseudogene. The CDR3 spans 19 residues. The CDR3 is CASSKLRQGVTTGANVLTF. DNA of the CDR3: TGTGCCAGCAGCAAATTACGACAGGGGGTCACCACTGGGGCCAACGTCCTGACTTTC.

V and J are TRBV5-6 and TRBJ2-5; 16 nucleotides agree with TRBD2. The closer fit of TRBJ2-7 to the DNA end suggests the J call may be wrong. From germline, CDR1 is SGHDT and CDR2 YYEEEE. The CDR3 is 16 amino acids. The CDR3 DNA reads as TGTGCCAGCAGCGCGGGACTAGCGGGAGGGCCCTACGAGCAGTACTTC. Protein product: CASSAGLAGGPYEQYF.

This clone appeared a few times. The V call is TRBV6-6, the J call TRBJ1-1, with unresolved D. Trimming shortened V by 2 bases and J by 4 bases, and 11 bases separated the two germline ends. CDR1 is MNHNY, CDR2 SVGAGI, per germline (reference sequence). The CDR3 consists of 14 residues. The CDR3: CASSYSPGATEAFF. DNA for the CDR3: TGTGCCAGCAGTTACAGTCCGGGTGCCACTGAAGCTTTCTTT.

V usage is TRBV9 and J usage is TRBJ1-5; D is uncertain. The germline CDR1 and CDR2 sequences are SGDLS and YYNGEE. The length of the CDR3 is 15 residues. The V end was cut by 4 bases, the J end by 5 bases, with 16 bases between. The CDR3: CASSSTGSLYQPQHF. DNA of the CDR3: TGTGCCAGCAGCTCAACGGGATCCCTCTATCAGCCCCAGCATTTT. Together with reference TRBV9 and TRBJ1-5, the CDR3 gives the full variable domain: DSGVTQTPKHLITATGQRVTLRCSPRSGDLSVYWYQQSLDQGLQFLIQYYNGEERAKGNILERFSAQQFPDLHSELNLSSLELGDSALYFCASSSTGSLYQPQHFGDGTRLSIL.

The V gene is TRBV28, the J gene TRBJ1-1; D possibly corresponds to TRBD1 (6 bases). The germline V gene has CDR1 MDHEN and CDR2 SYDVKM. V dropped 4 bases and J dropped 3 bases, with 6 bases sitting between them. The CDR3 consists of 12 residues. The CDR3 reads CASSSGDTEAFF. The CDR3 DNA reads TGTGCCAGCAGTTCAGGGGACACTGAAGCTTTCTTT.

The chain uses TRBV7-2 and TRBJ1-2, with 11 positions matching TRBD1. Germline V gives CDR1 SGHTA, CDR2 FQGNSA. This CDR3 is built from 15 residues. J was trimmed by 2 bases and V by 5 bases; bases with no gene match: 4. The CDR3 DNA follows: TGTGCCAGCAGCCCCCGGGACAGGGGGAACTATGGCTACACCTTC. This encodes CASSPRDRGNYGYTF.

The chain recombines TRBV5-1 with TRBJ2-7; D perhaps matches TRBD1 (5 bases). Trimming removed 0 bases from V and 6 bases from J, with 10 bases in between. The CDR3 loop spans 13 amino acids. Per germline, CDR1 SGHRS and CDR2 YFSETQ. Here the CDR3 reads CASSLGGGSEQYF. The CDR3 DNA is TGCGCCAGCAGCTTGGGGGGCGGTAGCGAGCAGTACTTC.

The chain is built from TRBV18 and TRBJ1-2; no firm D call. Deletions cut 3 bases from V and 6 bases from J, with 14 bases between. The germline V gene encodes CDR1 KGHSH and CDR2 LQKENI. This CDR3 has 14 residues. In DNA form, the CDR3 reads TGTGCCAGCTCACCGCCCCTTCGCGGTAATGGCTACACCTTC. This codes for CASSPPLRGNGYTF.

This clone was seen only once. The V and J genes are TRBV5-4 and TRBJ1-2, with 10 nucleotides matching TRBD1. Trimming at V came to 2 bases and at J to 7 bases, leaving 11 bases not matched to a gene. The CDR3 covers 16 residues. Germline assignment: CDR1 SGHNT and CDR2 YYREEE (reference sequence). In DNA form, the CDR3 reads TGTGCCAGCAGCTTAAGCTTGCGGACAGGGGGTTTTGGCTACACCTTC. Translating it yields CASSLSLRTGGFGYTF.

The chain joins TRBV4-1 to TRBJ2-7; D unresolved. In germline, CDR1 is MGHRA, CDR2 YSYEKL. Trimming removed 2 bases from V and 5 bases from J, with 10 bases in between. The CDR3 has 13 amino acids. CDR3 region: CASSQRITDEQYF. The DNA of the CDR3 is TGCGCCAGCAGCCAAAGAATTACGGACGAGCAGTACTTC.

CDR3 nucleotides: TGTGCCAGCAGTGGACCTCACCGGGACAGGGCCCTGAACACTGAAGCTTTCTTT. Protein: CASSGPHRDRALNTEAFF. This rearrangement joins TRBV6-1 to TRBJ1-1; 9 bases match TRBD1. The CDR3 has 18 amino acids. The J segment lost 0 bases and the V segment lost 4 bases, leaving 12 bases of the junction unmatched. CDR1 is MNHNS and CDR2 is SASEGT in the germline V gene.

This sequence joins TRBV28 and TRBJ2-7; no clear D gene. From germline, CDR1 is MDHEN and CDR2 SYDVKM. The CDR3 loop spans 11 amino acids. The V and J ends lost 5 bases and 3 bases respectively, with 5 bases between them. The CDR3 reads CASSTYYEQYF. CDR3 in DNA: TGTGCCAGCAGTACTTACTACGAGCAGTACTTC.

The chain has TRBV19 and TRBJ1-4; D is possibly TRBD1 (5 bases). V shed 5 bases and J shed 13 bases, with 11 bases lying between them. Germline CDR1 is LNHDA and CDR2 is SQIVND (reference sequence). This CDR3 is 11 amino acids long. CDR3 in amino acids: CASSRTGGLFF. The CDR3 DNA is TGTGCCAGTAGTCGTACAGGTGGACTGTTTTTT.

The rearrangement uses TRBV7-6 and TRBJ1-1; possibly TRBD1 for D (5 bases). The CDR3 totals 15 residues. Looked up from germline, CDR1 is SGHVS and CDR2 is FNYEAQ. The V and J ends lost 4 bases and 0 bases respectively, with 12 bases between them. In DNA form, the CDR3 reads TGTGCCAGCAGCTCGTCTGGGGCCGTGAACACTGAAGCTTTCTTT. Amino acid sequence: CASSSSGAVNTEAFF.

The V and J genes are TRBV6-1 and TRBJ2-7, with unresolved D. The CDR3 consists of 12 residues. V was shortened by 4 bases and J by 1 base, with 5 bases between the two germline ends. Germline assignment: CDR1 MNHNS and CDR2 SASEGT. CDR3 sequence: CASSVRSYEQYF. In DNA form, the CDR3 reads TGTGCCAGCAGTGTCAGGTCCTACGAGCAGTACTTC.

The chain carries TRBV14 and TRBJ2-3; 10 bases are shared with TRBD2. There are 17 residues in the CDR3. V trimming: 4 bases; J trimming: 3 bases; junction bases outside the gene matches: 10. The germline CDR1 and CDR2 sequences are SGHDN and FVKESK. CDR3 in amino acids: CASSPWALAGDTDTQYF. CDR3 DNA: TGTGCCAGCAGCCCGTGGGCCCTAGCGGGAGATACAGATACGCAGTATTTT.

The V call is TRBV25-1, the J call TRBJ2-5; 9 bases align to TRBD1. CDR3 length: 16 amino acids. After removal of 2 bases from V and 2 bases from J, the junction contained 6 bases not matched to a gene. CDR1 is MGHDK, CDR2 SYGVNS, per germline. The CDR3 reads CASSEVRDREQETQYF. CDR3 sequence (DNA): TGTGCCAGCAGTGAAGTTCGGGACAGGGAACAAGAGACCCAGTACTTC.

The chain couples TRBV12-5 to TRBJ2-7; D remains unclear. The V and J ends lost 6 bases and 7 bases respectively, with 22 bases between them. Germline CDR1 is LGHNT and CDR2 is FRNRAP. The CDR3 loop spans 15 amino acids. This CDR3 is CASGLTANQVGEQYF. The CDR3 region has the DNA TGTGCTAGTGGCCTCACTGCTAACCAAGTCGGGGAGCAGTACTTC.

The chain couples TRBV7-9 to TRBJ1-5; 7 positions match TRBD1. Unmatched junction bases numbered 9, after V lost 5 bases and J lost 5 bases. This CDR3 has 15 amino acids. Germline V gives CDR1 SEHNR, CDR2 FQNEAQ (reference sequence). CDR3 sequence reads: CASSRSRDSDQPQHF. CDR3 bases: TGTGCCAGCAGCCGTTCCCGGGACAGTGATCAGCCCCAGCATTTT.

V gene TRBV27 combines with J gene TRBJ2-7, with D tentatively TRBD2 (6 bases). Trimming stripped 5 bases from V and 1 base from J, with 15 bases between. Germline values: CDR1 MNHEY, CDR2 SMNVEV (reference sequence). The CDR3 has 15 amino acids. CDR3 residues: CASSPYGSASYEQYF. DNA for the CDR3: TGTGCCAGCAGTCCTTACGGGAGTGCGTCCTACGAGCAGTACTTC.

The gene calls are TRBV2 and TRBJ2-7, with 9 bases matching TRBD2. The CDR3 is made up of 15 amino acids. Germline V gives CDR1 SNHLY, CDR2 FYNNEI. J was trimmed by 5 bases and V by 3 bases; bases with no gene match: 8. In DNA, the CDR3 is TGTGCCAGCAGTGATTCGCGGGGGGGTGTCAACGAGCAGTACTTC. Translation: CASSDSRGGVNEQYF.

V and J are TRBV29-1 and TRBJ2-3; 9 bases are a match to TRBD2. Germline lookup yields CDR1 SQVTM and CDR2 ANQGSEA. The CDR3 covers 14 residues. Trimming took 3 bases from V and 3 from J; bases not matched to a gene: 4. The CDR3 coding sequence is TGCAGCGTTGATCCTAGCGGGACGACAGATACGCAGTATTTT. This encodes CSVDPSGTTDTQYF.

This CDR3 reads CASRDRANTEAFF. The CDR3 bases are TGTGCCAGCAGGGACAGAGCGAACACTGAAGCTTTCTTT. The chain combines TRBV6-1 with TRBJ1-1; weak D call: TRBD1 (6 bases). The CDR3 is made up of 13 amino acids. The V and J ends lost 6 bases and 1 base respectively, with 9 bases between them. Germline-derived CDR1 and CDR2 are MNHNS and SASEGT.

The chain carries TRBV6-4 and TRBJ2-2; D remains unclear. V lost 3 bases, J lost 5 bases, and 13 bases lay in between. Germline lookup yields CDR1 MRHNA and CDR2 SNTAGT. The CDR3 totals 15 residues. Written as DNA, the CDR3 is TGTGCCAGCAGTGATTTGGCTAGAAGTACCGGGGAGCTGTTTTTT. It specifies CASSDLARSTGELFF.

The rearrangement uses TRBV7-6 and TRBJ2-1; D is ambiguous. V was clipped by 1 base and J by 6 bases, with 4 bases between them. Germline V gene data show CDR1 as SGHVS and CDR2 as FNYEAQ. The CDR3 contains 12 residues. This CDR3 is CASSLGSNEQFF. CDR3 nucleotide sequence: TGTGCCAGCAGCTTAGGTAGCAATGAGCAGTTCTTC.

The chain uses TRBV19 and TRBJ2-6, with D tentatively TRBD1 (5 bases). This CDR3 contains 16 residues. Looked up from germline, CDR1 is LNHDA and CDR2 is SQIVND (reference sequence). V was cut by 5 bases and J by 3 bases, with 14 bases left in between. The CDR3 DNA reads as TGTGCCAGTAGTCAGGGCCACGGCTTTGGGGCCAACGTCCTGACTTTC. This translates into CASSQGHGFGANVLTF.

This clone was seen ten or more times. CDR3 sequence reads: CASSERGGTEAFF. As DNA, the CDR3 is TGCGCCAGCAGTGAGAGAGGTGGCACTGAAGCTTTCTTT. V usage is TRBV10-1 and J usage is TRBJ1-1; D gene ambiguous. The CDR3 is 13 amino acids. V dropped 2 bases and J dropped 4 bases, with 8 bases sitting between them. Germline V gene data show CDR1 as WNHNN and CDR2 as SYGVQD (reference sequence).

The chain recombines TRBV7-9 with TRBJ2-1; TRBD1 aligns across 9 bases. Germline CDR1 and CDR2: SEHNR and FQNEAQ (reference sequence). V was clipped by 3 bases and J by 4 bases; unmatched bases: 7. The CDR3 is 16 residues long. The CDR3 region has the DNA TGTGCCAGCAGCTTGCGAAACAGGGGGCTATACAATGAGCAGTTCTTC. Residues: CASSLRNRGLYNEQFF.

The chain links TRBV29-1 to TRBJ2-5, with D perhaps TRBD2 (6 bases). CDR3 length equals 12 residues. CDR1 SQVTM and CDR2 ANQGSEA come from the germline V gene. V lost 6 bases and J lost 2, with 10 bases in between. CDR3 sequence: CSVHAGQETQYF. The CDR3, as DNA: TGCAGCGTCCATGCGGGACAAGAGACCCAGTACTTC.

The chain carries TRBV19 and TRBJ1-2; D remains unclear. Trimming removed 1 base at V and 0 bases at J, with 9 bases between. The CDR3 loop spans 15 amino acids. Germline CDR1 LNHDA, CDR2 SQIVND (reference sequence). For the CDR3, the DNA is TGTGCCAGTAGTATAGGTGCGTTCGCTAACTATGGCTACACCTTC. The encoded protein is CASSIGAFANYGYTF.

This chain connects TRBV28 to TRBJ1-1, with a weak D call TRBD1 (6 bases). Per germline, CDR1 MDHEN and CDR2 SYDVKM. The CDR3 has 17 residues. V shed 1 base and J shed 0 bases, with 15 bases lying between them. The CDR3 region is CASSLSPTGVMNTEAFF. The DNA of the CDR3 is TGTGCCAGCAGTTTATCCCCGACAGGAGTCATGAACACTGAAGCTTTCTTT.

This chain joins TRBV5-4 and TRBJ1-1; no firm D call. CDR1 and CDR2 from the germline V gene are SGHNT and YYREEE (reference sequence). Trimming stripped 3 bases from V and 2 bases from J, with 8 bases between. The CDR3 has 13 amino acids. The CDR3 sequence: CASSSFLNTEAFF. For the CDR3, the DNA is TGTGCCAGCAGCTCTTTCCTCAACACTGAAGCTTTCTTT.